This T cell receptor beta chain derives from a study of early T cells in non-severe SARS-CoV-2 infection. Study-wide context: Chains were unpaired, as sequencing was done on bulk RNA from unsorted whole blood.

From germline, CDR1 is SEHNR and CDR2 FQNEAQ (reference sequence). This CDR3 is built from 14 residues. V was shortened by 10 bases and J by 0 bases, with 12 bases between the two germline ends. A note on this clonotype: What it binds is unknown.

Findings of the study overall: CD4 and private specificities were missed by VDJdb matching, which favored anti-spike CD8 responses.

Researchers attached unique molecular identifiers to individual cDNA molecules. A single record per CDR3 protein comes from TCRdb applying MiXCR to the 5' RACE reads. The data hold about 41,000 distinct CDR3 sequences, with 9.5% to 13% observed a single time. This TCR came from an adult who was a healthcare worker with PCR-confirmed SARS-CoV-2 infection or an uninfected control (not recorded which). The J gene is TRBJ2-2, the V gene TRBV7-9; D unresolved. The sequencing input was whole blood. This chain's CDR3 is CANTPATNTGELFF. Written as DNA, the CDR3 is TGTGCCAATACACCAGCTACGAACACCGGGGAGCTGTTTTTT.